The 11 T cell receptor beta chains below all came from one sample that was sequenced in a study of Ad26.COV2.S vaccination and SARS-CoV-2 variants. Method: immunoSEQ multiplex PCR; TCRdb's copy keeps in-frame clones and lacks some. The table shows about 350,000 clones, with around 90% occurring only once. The sample in question was peripheral blood, obtained after recovery from COVID-19. These receptors were taken from a human donor who had recovered from COVID-19.

The genes are TRBV7-2 and TRBJ1-2; D possibly corresponds to TRBD1 (5 bases). The CDR3 loop spans 15 amino acids. The V gene's germline CDR1 is SGHTA and CDR2 FQGNSA. V lost 5 bases to trimming and J lost 6 bases, with 19 bases between them. The DNA of the CDR3 is TGTGCCAGCAGCCACAGGAGGGGATTGGAGAATGGCTACACCTTC. This encodes CASSHRRGLENGYTF.

The chain employs TRBV29-1 and TRBJ2-1; 12 bases map to TRBD2. Germline assignment: CDR1 SQVTM and CDR2 ANQGSEA. J was trimmed by 8 bases and V by 2 bases; bases with no gene match: 10. The CDR3 covers 16 residues. CDR3: CSVEYGLAGGHDEQFF. CDR3 in DNA: TGCAGCGTTGAATACGGTCTAGCGGGGGGGCACGATGAGCAGTTCTTC.

The chain joins TRBV12-3 or TRBV12-4 to TRBJ2-2; no firm D call. V was clipped by 6 bases and J by 5 bases, with 10 bases between them. This CDR3 is 13 amino acids long. CDR3 amino acids: CASSLFGTGELFF. CDR3 nucleotide sequence: TGTGCCAGCAGCCTATTCGGGACCGGGGAGCTGTTTTTT.

V is TRBV7-3 and J is TRBJ2-7; D uncertain. Per the germline V gene, CDR1 is SGHTA and CDR2 is FQGTGA. The CDR3 runs to 14 residues. Trimming took off 5 bases at V and 8 bases at J, with 19 bases between the two ends. As DNA, the CDR3 is TGTGCCAGCAGCCCTAACCAGCATGAGCAGCAGCAGTACTTC. Residues: CASSPNQHEQQQYF.

This rearrangement joins TRBV2 to TRBJ1-5; a weak D match, TRBD1 (5 bases). The CDR3 has 13 amino acids. Trimming removed 7 bases from V and 5 bases from J, with 12 bases in between. The germline gives CDR1 SNHLY, CDR2 FYNNEI. This CDR3 is CASKVWGDQPQHF. Here the CDR3 DNA reads TGTGCCAGCAAGGTTTGGGGGGATCAGCCCCAGCATTTT.

This chain connects TRBV7-9 to TRBJ1-1, with D possibly TRBD1 on 6 matching bases. Germline V CDR1 and CDR2: SEHNR, FQNEAQ (reference sequence). CDR3 length: 12 residues. V lost 4 bases and J 7 bases, leaving 10 bases between the germline ends. CDR3 nucleotide sequence: TGTGCCAGCAGCTCCGGACAGCTTGAAGCTTTCTTT. It translates to CASSSGQLEAFF. The complete variable domain, with remaining parts taken from reference TRBV7-9 and TRBJ1-1, reads DTGVSQNPRHKITKRGQNVTFRCDPISEHNRLYWYRQTLGQGPEFLTYFQNEAQLEKSRLLSDRFSAERPKGSFSTLEIQRTEQGDSAMYLCASSSGQLEAFFGQGTRLTVV.

This clone showed up just once. This chain connects TRBV6-5 to TRBJ1-4; 11 bases agree with TRBD1. V lost 2 bases to trimming and J lost 8 bases; unmatched junction nucleotides: 4. Germline V gene data show CDR1 as MNHEY and CDR2 as SVGAGI. This CDR3 has 15 amino acids. The CDR3 region has the DNA TGTGCCAGCAGTTACGGGGGACAGGGGGGCGAAAAACTGTTTTTT. Translating gives CASSYGGQGGEKLFF.

This chain joins TRBV12-3 or TRBV12-4 and TRBJ2-1; D gene ambiguous. The CDR3 is 11 amino acids. The ends were cut back, 7 bases at V and 8 bases at J, with 9 bases in the middle. This chain's CDR3 is CASTPGDEQFF. The CDR3 DNA sequence: TGTGCCAGCACCCCTGGCGATGAGCAGTTCTTC.

The V call is TRBV5-5, the J call TRBJ1-5, with D perhaps matching TRBD1 (5 bases). CDR3 length: 15 residues. Trimming took off 4 bases at V and 1 base at J, with 12 bases between the two ends. CDR1 and CDR2 from the germline V gene are SGHKS and YYEKEE (reference sequence). The CDR3, as DNA: TGTGCCAGCAGCCCGCCGGGGCCGAGCAATCAGCCCCAGCATTTT. As protein: CASSPPGPSNQPQHF.

The chain combines TRBV6-5 with TRBJ2-5, with D tentatively TRBD2 (6 bases). The CDR3 loop spans 15 amino acids. Germline loops: CDR1 MNHEY, CDR2 SVGAGI. The V and J ends lost 0 bases and 5 bases respectively, with 13 bases between them. The CDR3 DNA reads TGTGCCAGCAGTTACTCGACCAGGCTAGCGGAGACCCAGTACTTC. It encodes CASSYSTRLAETQYF.

This chain joins TRBV19 and TRBJ2-2; 12 bases agree with TRBD1. Trimming removed 2 bases from V and 5 bases from J; junction bases left unmatched: 3. CDR1 LNHDA and CDR2 SQIVND come from the germline V gene (reference sequence). This CDR3 is built from 16 residues. The CDR3 DNA reads as TGTGCCAGTAGTATAAAGGGACAGGGGGCAACCGGGGAGCTGTTTTTT. It specifies CASSIKGQGATGELFF. Full variable domain (outside the CDR3, taken from reference TRBV19 and TRBJ2-2): DGGITQSPKYLFRKEGQNVTLSCEQNLNHDAMYWYRQDPGQGLRLIYYSQIVNDFQKGDIAEGYSVSREKKESFPLTVTSAQKNPTAFYLCASSIKGQGATGELFFGEGSRLTVL.